The present TCR beta chain was sequenced within a study of neurological immune-mediated disorders. Time point reported: longitudinal time-point 3. The study drew its healthy controls from blood bank volunteers in Maryland, USA. Each TCR transcript was tagged with a 10-nucleotide random UMI during 5'RACE. TCRdb independently ran MiXCR on the 5' RACE reads; one entry per CDR3 protein. The sample consists of about 45,000 distinct CDR3 sequences, roughly 14% of them appearing once. This clonotype was seen many times. Trimming pared 6 bases from V and 8 bases from J, leaving 19 bases between. The CDR3 length is 15 residues. Germline assignment: CDR1 SGHTA and CDR2 FQGNSA.

The chain carries TRBV7-2 and TRBJ1-4, with D perhaps TRBD1 (5 bases). The sequenced sample consisted of PBMCs. The source of this sequence is a man younger than 40 in good health. CDR3: CASRPSPQGDEKLFF. The DNA for the CDR3 is TGTGCCAGCAGACCTAGCCCCCAGGGCGACGAAAAACTGTTTTTT.